This T cell receptor beta chain appears in the sequencing data of a study of T cell repertoires in cytomegalovirus infection. One entry per CDR3 protein results from TCRdb running MiXCR on the reads. The sample records some 220,000 distinct CDR3 sequences, 12% being singletons. This clonotype has ten or more counts. J gave up 2 bases and V 5 bases, and 4 bases lay outside the gene matches. The germline V gene encodes CDR1 SEHNR and CDR2 FQNEAQ (reference sequence). CDR3 size: 16 residues. Material for sequencing was PBMCs. The origin of this receptor is a human donor in good health (CMV status not recorded). Some clones in this sample may be carry-over from other donors' samples. The chain carries TRBV7-9 and TRBJ2-5, with 14 bases fitting TRBD2. The CDR3 loop reads CASSPGLAGEQETQYF. Written as DNA, the CDR3 is TGTGCCAGCAGCCCGGGACTAGCGGGAGAACAAGAGACCCAGTACTTC.